This T cell receptor beta chain was recovered during a study of blood T cell repertoires in COVID-19. Study at large: The United States, Italy and Spain supplied acute and convalescent COVID-19 samples. Sample material is recorded as cDNA or gDNA derived from T cells, B-cell-depleted T cells, or PBMCs.

Original data processing: Reference gene primer amplification yielded estimated nucleated cell counts. Sequencing was performed with immunoSEQ multiplex PCR; in TCRdb, only in-frame clones are kept and a portion is missing. D and trimming were read from the DNA, whereas the V and J calls and clone size are those reported in that table. The sample consists of 62,000 or so clones, about 80% of them appearing once. The germline V gene encodes CDR1 SGHNT and CDR2 YENEEA. With 4 bases removed from V and 2 bases from J, the gap between germline ends came to 20 bases. The CDR3 runs 18 residues. What was sequenced was peripheral blood. The source of this sequence is a man between 60 and 75 years old with COVID-19, enrolled during active disease. V gene TRBV11-3 combines with J gene TRBJ2-2; weak D call: TRBD1 (6 bases). The DNA of the CDR3 is TGTGCCAGCAGCTCACAGACAGGAATCAGAGAAAACACCGGGGAGCTGTTTTTT. This codes for CASSSQTGIRENTGELFF.